This T cell receptor (beta chain) was recovered during a study of T cells expressing NK-cell markers. Study background: HCMV serostatus: most of the eight sequenced donors positive, one negative. Regarding the study as a whole: In a group of 5 to 7 donors, dominant NKG2C+ clonotypes represented about 1.0-8% of CD8+ T cells.

There are 13 residues in the CDR3. CDR1 and CDR2 (germline): SQVTM, ANQGSEA. With respect to this clonotype: The antigen is undetermined.

The authors generated TCR beta cDNA through 5'RACE template switching with UMIs. TCRdb reanalyzed the 5' RACE reads, giving one entry per CDR3 protein sequence and no DNA. Recorded for this sample: about 260,000 distinct CDR3 sequences. The receptor comes from a young man in good health. Sequencing used blood T cells: a sorted CD56 or NKG2C T cell subset, CD4+ or CD8+ T cells, or bulk PBMC T cells (not recorded which). The rearrangement uses TRBV29-1 and TRBJ2-7; TCRdb's D call of TRBD1 is untestable without DNA. The CDR3 protein is CSVTGTVSYEQYF.